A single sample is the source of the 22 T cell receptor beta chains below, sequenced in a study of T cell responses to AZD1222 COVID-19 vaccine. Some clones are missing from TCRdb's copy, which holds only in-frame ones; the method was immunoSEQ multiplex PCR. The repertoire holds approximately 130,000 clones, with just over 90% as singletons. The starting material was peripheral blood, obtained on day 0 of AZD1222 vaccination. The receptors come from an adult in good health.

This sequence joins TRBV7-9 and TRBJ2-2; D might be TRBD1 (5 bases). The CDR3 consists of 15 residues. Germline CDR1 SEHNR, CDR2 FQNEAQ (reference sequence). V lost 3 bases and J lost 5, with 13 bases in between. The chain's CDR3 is CASSLTAINTGELFF. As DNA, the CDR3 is TGTGCCAGCAGCTTGACAGCGATAAATACCGGGGAGCTGTTTTTT.

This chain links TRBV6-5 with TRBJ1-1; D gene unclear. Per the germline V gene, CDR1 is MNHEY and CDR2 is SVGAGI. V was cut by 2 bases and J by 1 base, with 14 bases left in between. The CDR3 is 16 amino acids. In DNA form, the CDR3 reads TGTGCCAGCAGTTACGGGGTACCTCATGAGAACACTGAAGCTTTCTTT. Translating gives CASSYGVPHENTEAFF.

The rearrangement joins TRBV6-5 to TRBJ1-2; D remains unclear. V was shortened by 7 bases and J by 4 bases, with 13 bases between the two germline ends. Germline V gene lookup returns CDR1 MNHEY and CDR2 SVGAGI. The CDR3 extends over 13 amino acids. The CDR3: CASTADVGYGYTF. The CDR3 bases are TGTGCCAGCACGGCCGACGTCGGCTATGGCTACACCTTC.

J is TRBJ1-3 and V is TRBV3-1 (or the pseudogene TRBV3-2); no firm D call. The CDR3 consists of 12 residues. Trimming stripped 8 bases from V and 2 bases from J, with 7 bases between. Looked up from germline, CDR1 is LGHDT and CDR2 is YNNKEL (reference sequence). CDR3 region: CASGLAGNTIYF. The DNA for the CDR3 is TGTGCCAGCGGTCTAGCTGGAAACACCATATATTTT.

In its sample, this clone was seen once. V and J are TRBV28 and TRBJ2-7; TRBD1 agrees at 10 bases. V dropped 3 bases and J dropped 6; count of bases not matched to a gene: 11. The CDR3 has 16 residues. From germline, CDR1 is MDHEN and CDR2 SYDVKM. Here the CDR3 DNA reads TGTGCCAGCAGTTTGAACGTTTGGGGACAGGGGAGCGAGCAGTACTTC. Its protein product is CASSLNVWGQGSEQYF.

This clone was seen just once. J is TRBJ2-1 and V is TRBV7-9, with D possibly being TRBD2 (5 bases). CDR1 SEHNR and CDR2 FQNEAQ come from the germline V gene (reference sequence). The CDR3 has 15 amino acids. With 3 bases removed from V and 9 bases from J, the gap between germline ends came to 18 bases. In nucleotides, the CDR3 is TGTGCCAGCAGCTTCCCCCGCGAGGATCGGGGTGAGCAGTTCTTC. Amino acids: CASSFPREDRGEQFF.

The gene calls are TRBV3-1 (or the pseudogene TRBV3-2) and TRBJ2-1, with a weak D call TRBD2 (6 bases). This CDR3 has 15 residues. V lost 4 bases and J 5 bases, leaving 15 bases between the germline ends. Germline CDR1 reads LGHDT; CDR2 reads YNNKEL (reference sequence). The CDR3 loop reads CASSPRPSAHNEQFF. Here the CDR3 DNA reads TGTGCCAGCAGCCCGCGGCCTAGCGCCCACAATGAGCAGTTCTTC.

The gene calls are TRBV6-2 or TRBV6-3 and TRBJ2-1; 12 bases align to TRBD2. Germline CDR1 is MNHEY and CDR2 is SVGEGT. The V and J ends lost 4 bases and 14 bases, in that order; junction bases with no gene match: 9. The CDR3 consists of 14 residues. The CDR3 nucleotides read TGTGCCAGCAGTTCCTCGACTAGCGGGAGCTCAAAGTTCTTC. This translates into CASSSSTSGSSKFF.

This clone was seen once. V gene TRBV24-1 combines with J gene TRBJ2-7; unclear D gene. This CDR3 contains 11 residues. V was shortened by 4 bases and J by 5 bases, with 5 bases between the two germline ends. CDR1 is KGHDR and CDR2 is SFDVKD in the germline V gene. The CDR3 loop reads CATSEGNEQYF. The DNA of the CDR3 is TGTGCCACCAGTGAGGGTAACGAGCAGTACTTC.

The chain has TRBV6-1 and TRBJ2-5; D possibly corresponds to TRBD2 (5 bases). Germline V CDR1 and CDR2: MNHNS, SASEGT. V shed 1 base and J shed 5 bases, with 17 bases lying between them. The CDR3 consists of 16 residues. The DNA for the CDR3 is TGTGCCAGCAGTGAAGAGCTCAAGGGCCGGAGGGAGACCCAGTACTTC. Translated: CASSEELKGRRETQYF.

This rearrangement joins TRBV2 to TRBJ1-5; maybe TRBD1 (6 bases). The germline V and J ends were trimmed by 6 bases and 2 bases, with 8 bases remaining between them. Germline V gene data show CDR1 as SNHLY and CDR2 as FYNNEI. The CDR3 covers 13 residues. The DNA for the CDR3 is TGTGCCAGCAGAGCAGGGGGCAATCAGCCCCAGCATTTT. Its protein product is CASRAGGNQPQHF. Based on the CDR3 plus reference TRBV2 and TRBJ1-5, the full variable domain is EPEVTQTPSHQVTQMGQEVILRCVPISNHLYFYWYRQILGQKVEFLVSFYNNEISEKSEIFDDQFSVERPDGSNFTLKIRSTKLEDSAMYFCASRAGGNQPQHFGDGTRLSIL.

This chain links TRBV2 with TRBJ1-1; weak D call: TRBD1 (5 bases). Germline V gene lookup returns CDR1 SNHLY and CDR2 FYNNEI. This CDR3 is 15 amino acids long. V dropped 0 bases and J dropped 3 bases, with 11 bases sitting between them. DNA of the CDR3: TGTGCCAGCAGTGAAGCTCGGGCAGGGTACACTGAAGCTTTCTTT. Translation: CASSEARAGYTEAFF.

The CDR3 protein is CASSYSTSQTRNEQFF. Here the CDR3 DNA reads TGTGCCAGCAGTTACTCAACTAGCCAAACCCGAAATGAGCAGTTCTTC. The chain carries TRBV6-6 and TRBJ2-1; D is perhaps TRBD2 (6 bases). The CDR3 has 16 amino acids. CDR1 and CDR2 from the germline V gene are MNHNY and SVGAGI (reference sequence). V lost 0 bases to trimming and J lost 7 bases, with 16 bases between them.

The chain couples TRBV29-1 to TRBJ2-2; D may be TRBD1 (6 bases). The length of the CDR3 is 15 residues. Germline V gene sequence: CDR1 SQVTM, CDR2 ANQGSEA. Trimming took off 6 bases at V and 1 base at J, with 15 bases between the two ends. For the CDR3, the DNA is TGCAGCGTCTTCCCCACAGGGCTGAACACCGGGGAGCTGTTTTTT. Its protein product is CSVFPTGLNTGELFF.

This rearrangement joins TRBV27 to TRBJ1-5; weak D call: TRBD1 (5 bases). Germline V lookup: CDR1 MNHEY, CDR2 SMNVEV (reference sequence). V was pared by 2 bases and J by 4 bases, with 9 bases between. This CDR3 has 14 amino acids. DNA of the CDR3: TGTGCCAGCAGTTTAGTGGGGCTAAATCAGCCCCAGCATTTT. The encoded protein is CASSLVGLNQPQHF.

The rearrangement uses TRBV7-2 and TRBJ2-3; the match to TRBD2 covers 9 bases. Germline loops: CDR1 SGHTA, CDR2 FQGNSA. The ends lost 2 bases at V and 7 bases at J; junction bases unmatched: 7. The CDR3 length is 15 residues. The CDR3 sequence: CASSLSSGTANTQYF. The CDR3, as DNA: TGTGCCAGCAGCTTATCTAGCGGGACAGCAAATACGCAGTATTTT.

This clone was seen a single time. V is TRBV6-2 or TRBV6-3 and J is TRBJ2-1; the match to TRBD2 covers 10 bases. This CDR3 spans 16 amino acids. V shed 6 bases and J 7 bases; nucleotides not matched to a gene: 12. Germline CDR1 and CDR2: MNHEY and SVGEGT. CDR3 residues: CASSEEASGRENEQFF. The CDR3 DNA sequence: TGTGCCAGCAGCGAGGAGGCTAGCGGGAGAGAAAATGAGCAGTTCTTC.

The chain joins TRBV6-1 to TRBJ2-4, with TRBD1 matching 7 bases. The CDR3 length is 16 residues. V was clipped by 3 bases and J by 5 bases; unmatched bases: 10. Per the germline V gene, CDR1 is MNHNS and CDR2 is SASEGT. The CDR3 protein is CASSEMTGPGENIQYF. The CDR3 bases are TGTGCCAGCAGTGAGATGACAGGGCCTGGGGAAAACATTCAGTACTTC.

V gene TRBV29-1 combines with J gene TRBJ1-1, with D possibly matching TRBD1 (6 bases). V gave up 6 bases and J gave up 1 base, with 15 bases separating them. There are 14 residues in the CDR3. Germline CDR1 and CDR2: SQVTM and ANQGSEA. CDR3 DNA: TGCAGCGTCGGACAAAGGACAGCGAACACTGAAGCTTTCTTT. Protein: CSVGQRTANTEAFF. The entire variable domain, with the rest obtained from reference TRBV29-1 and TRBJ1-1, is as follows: SAVISQKPSRDICQRGTSLTIQCQVDSQVTMMFWYRQQPGQSLTLIATANQGSEATYESGFVIDKFPISRPNLTFSTLTVSNMSPEDSSIYLCSVGQRTANTEAFFGQGTRLTVV.

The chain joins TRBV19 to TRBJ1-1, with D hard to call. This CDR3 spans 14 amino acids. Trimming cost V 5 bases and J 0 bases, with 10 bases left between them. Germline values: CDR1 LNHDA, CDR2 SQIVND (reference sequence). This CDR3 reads CASSFRLLNTEAFF. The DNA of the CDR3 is TGTGCCAGTAGTTTCAGACTCTTGAACACTGAAGCTTTCTTT.

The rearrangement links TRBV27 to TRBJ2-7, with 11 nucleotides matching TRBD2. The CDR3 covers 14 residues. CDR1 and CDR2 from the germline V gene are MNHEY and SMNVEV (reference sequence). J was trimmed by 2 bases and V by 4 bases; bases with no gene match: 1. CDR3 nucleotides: TGTGCCAGCAGTTGGACTAGCGGGCCCTACGAGCAGTACTTC. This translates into CASSWTSGPYEQYF.

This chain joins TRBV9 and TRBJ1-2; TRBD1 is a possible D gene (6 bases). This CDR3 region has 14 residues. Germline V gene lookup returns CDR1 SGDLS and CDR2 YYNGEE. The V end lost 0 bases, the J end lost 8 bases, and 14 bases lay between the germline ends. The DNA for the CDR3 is TGTGCCAGCAGCGTAGGTGGGGGCGCGGGGGGCTACACCTTC. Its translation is CASSVGGGAGGYTF.